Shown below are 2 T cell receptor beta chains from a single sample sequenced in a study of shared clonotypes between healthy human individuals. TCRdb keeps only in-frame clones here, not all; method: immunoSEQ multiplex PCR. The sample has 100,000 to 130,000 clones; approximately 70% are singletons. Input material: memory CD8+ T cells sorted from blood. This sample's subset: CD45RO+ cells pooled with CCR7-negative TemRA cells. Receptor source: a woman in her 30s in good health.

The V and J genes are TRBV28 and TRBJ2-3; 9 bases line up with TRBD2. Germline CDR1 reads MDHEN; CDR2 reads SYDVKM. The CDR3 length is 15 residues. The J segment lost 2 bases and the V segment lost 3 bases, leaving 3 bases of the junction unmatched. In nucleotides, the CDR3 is TGTGCCAGCAGTTTGGCTAGCGGGAACACAGATACGCAGTATTTT. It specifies CASSLASGNTDTQYF.

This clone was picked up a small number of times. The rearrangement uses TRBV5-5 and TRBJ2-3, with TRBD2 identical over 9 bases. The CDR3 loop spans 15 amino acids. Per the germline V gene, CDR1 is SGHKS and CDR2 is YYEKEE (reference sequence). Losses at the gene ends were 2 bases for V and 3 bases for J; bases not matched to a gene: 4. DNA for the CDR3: TGTGCCAGCAGCTTCCAGCGGGAGGTGACAGATACGCAGTATTTT. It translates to CASSFQREVTDTQYF. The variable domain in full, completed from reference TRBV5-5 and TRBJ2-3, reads DAGVTQSPTHLIKTRGQQVTLRCSPISGHKSVSWYQQVLGQGPQFIFQYYEKEERGRGNFPDRFSARQFPNYSSELNVNALLLGDSALYLCASSFQREVTDTQYFGPGTRLTVL.